This T cell receptor beta chain is from a study of blood T cell repertoires in COVID-19. Study in general: The United States, Italy and Spain provided the acute and convalescent COVID-19 samples. In each case, the material was cDNA or gDNA derived from T cells, B-cell-depleted T cells, or PBMCs.

Germline V gives CDR1 SGHDT, CDR2 YYEEEE. The CDR3 spans 13 residues. V lost 3 bases to trimming and J lost 6 bases, with 10 bases between them. Per the authors' pipeline: Reference gene primer amplification gave estimated nucleated cell counts. TCRdb's copy holds only in-frame clones and misses some; the assay was immunoSEQ multiplex PCR. V and J calls and clone size follow that table, whereas D and trimming were derived from the DNA. The data contain under 85,000 clones, roughly 80% of them singletons. The receptor comes from a human donor in a cohort sampled during active COVID-19. Sequenced: peripheral blood. The chain combines TRBV5-6 with TRBJ1-5; D perhaps matches TRBD1 (6 bases). CDR3 nucleotide sequence: TGTGCCAGCAGCTCCCTAGGGGGTCAGCCCCAGCATTTT. Amino acid sequence: CASSSLGGQPQHF.